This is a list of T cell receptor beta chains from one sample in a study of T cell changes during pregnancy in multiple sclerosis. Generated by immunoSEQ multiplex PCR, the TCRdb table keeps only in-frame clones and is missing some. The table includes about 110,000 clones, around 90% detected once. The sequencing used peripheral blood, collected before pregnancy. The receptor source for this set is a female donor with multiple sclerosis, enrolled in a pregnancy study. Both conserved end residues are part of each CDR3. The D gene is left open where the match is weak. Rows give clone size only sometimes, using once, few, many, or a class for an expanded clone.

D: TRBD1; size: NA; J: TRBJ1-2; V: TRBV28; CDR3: CASSFPGTGSGYTF; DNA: TGTGCCAGCAGTTTCCCCGGGACAGGGTCTGGCTACACCTTC
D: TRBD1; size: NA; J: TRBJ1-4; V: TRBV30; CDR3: CAWGSSGTGGEKLFF; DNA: TGTGCCTGGGGTAGCTCCGGGACAGGGGGTGAAAAACTGTTTTTT
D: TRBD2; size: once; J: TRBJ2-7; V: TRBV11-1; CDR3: CASSLPTSGRNEQYF; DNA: TGTGCCAGCAGCTTACCTACTAGCGGACGTAACGAGCAGTACTTC
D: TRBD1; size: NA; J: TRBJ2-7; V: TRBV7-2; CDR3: CASSQSMGQGTYEQYF; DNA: TGTGCCAGCAGCCAAAGTATGGGACAGGGCACATACGAGCAGTACTTC
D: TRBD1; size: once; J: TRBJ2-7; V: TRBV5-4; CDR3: CASSQSQGVSYEQYF; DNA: TGCGCCAGCAGCCAGTCGCAGGGGGTCTCCTACGAGCAGTACTTC
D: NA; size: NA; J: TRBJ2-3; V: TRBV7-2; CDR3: CASSLGLLTDTQYF; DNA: TGTGCCAGCAGCTTAGGACTGCTCACAGATACGCAGTATTTT
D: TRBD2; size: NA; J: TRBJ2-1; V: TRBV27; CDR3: CASSFDLAGVSYNEQFF; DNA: TGTGCCAGCAGTTTCGACTTAGCGGGGGTTTCCTACAATGAGCAGTTCTTC
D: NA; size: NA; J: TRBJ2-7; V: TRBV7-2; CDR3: CASSTAMLGYEQYF; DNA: TGTGCCAGCAGCACAGCTATGCTGGGCTACGAGCAGTACTTC
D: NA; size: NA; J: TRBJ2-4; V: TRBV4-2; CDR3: CASSQEIQVAKNIQYF; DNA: TGTGCCAGCAGCCAAGAAATACAGGTAGCCAAAAACATTCAGTACTTC
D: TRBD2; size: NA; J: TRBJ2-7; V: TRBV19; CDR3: CASSPSLAATLYEQYF; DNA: TGTGCCAGTAGTCCATCCCTAGCGGCTACTCTATACGAGCAGTACTTC
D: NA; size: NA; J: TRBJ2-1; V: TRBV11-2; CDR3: CASSEWGGEQFF; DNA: TGTGCCAGCAGCGAGTGGGGCGGTGAGCAGTTCTTC
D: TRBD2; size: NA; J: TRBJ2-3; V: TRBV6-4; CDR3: CASSDSRLADIDTQYF; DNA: TGTGCCAGCAGTGATTCCCGACTAGCGGATATCGATACGCAGTATTTT
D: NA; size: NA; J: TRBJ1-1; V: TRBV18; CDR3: CASSLKNMNTEAFF; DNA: TGTGCCAGCTCCCTTAAAAACATGAACACTGAAGCTTTCTTT
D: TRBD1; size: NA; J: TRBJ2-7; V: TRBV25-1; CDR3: CASSPLGTGSSYEQYF; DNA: TGTGCCAGCAGTCCCTTAGGGACAGGGAGCTCCTACGAGCAGTACTTC
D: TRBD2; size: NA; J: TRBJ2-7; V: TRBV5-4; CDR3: CASSQPSGTSAPEQYF; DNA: TGTGCCAGCAGCCAACCTTCCGGGACTAGCGCTCCCGAGCAGTACTTC
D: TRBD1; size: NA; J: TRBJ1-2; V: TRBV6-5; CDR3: CASSYRTGDGYTF; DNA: TGTGCCAGCAGTTACCGGACAGGGGATGGCTACACCTTC
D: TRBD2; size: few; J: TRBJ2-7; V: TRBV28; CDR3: CASSPSGRVYEQYF; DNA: TGTGCCAGCAGTCCTAGCGGGAGGGTCTACGAGCAGTACTTC
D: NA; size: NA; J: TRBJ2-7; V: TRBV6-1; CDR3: CASGRAQGPYEQYF; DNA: TGTGCCAGCGGTCGGGCACAGGGTCCTTACGAGCAGTACTTC
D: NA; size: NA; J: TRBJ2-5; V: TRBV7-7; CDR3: CASSLDSKKTQYF; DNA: TGTGCTAGCAGCTTAGACAGCAAAAAGACCCAGTACTTC
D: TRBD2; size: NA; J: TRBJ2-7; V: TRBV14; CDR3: CASSQGAGASFEQYF; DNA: TGTGCCAGCAGCCAAGGAGCGGGAGCCTCCTTCGAGCAGTACTTC
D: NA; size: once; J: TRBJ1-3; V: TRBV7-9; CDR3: CASTLQLSDPGRSGNTIYF; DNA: TGTGCCAGCACCCTACAACTTTCCGACCCAGGTCGCTCTGGAAACACCATATATTTT
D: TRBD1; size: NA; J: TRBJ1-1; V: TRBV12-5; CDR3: CASGWTGWTEAFF; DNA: TGTGCTAGTGGTTGGACAGGGTGGACTGAAGCTTTCTTT
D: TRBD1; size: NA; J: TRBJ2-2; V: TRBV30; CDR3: CAGAGTGKAGELFF; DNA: TGTGCCGGTGCCGGGACAGGGAAAGCCGGGGAGCTGTTTTTT
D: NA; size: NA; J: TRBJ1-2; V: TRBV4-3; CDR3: CASSQVGAAGYTF; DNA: TGCGCCAGCAGCCAAGTGGGGGCTGCTGGCTACACCTTC
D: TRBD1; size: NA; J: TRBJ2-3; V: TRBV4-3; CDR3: CASSQGAGTGGADTQYF; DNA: TGCGCCAGCAGCCAAGGGGCCGGGACAGGGGGCGCGGATACGCAGTATTTT
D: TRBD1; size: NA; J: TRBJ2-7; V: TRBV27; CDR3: CASSLSAGQETYEQYF; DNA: TGTGCCAGCAGTTTATCCGCTGGACAGGAGACCTACGAGCAGTACTTC
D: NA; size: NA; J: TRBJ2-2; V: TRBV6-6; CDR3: CASTDGQNTGELFF; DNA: TGTGCCAGCACTGATGGACAGAACACCGGGGAGCTGTTTTTT
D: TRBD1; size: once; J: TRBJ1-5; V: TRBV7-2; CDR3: CASSDNRGLEPQHF; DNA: TGTGCCAGCAGCGATAACAGGGGGTTGGAGCCCCAGCATTTT
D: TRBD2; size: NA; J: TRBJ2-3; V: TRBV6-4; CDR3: CASSPGLAGGLDTQYF; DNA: TGTGCCAGCAGCCCGGGACTAGCGGGGGGATTAGATACGCAGTATTTT
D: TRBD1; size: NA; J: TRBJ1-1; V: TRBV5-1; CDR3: CASSLGQGAEAFF; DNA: TGCGCCAGCAGCTTGGGGCAGGGGGCCGAGGCTTTCTTT
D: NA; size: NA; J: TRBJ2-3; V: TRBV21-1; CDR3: CAGSWGYTDTQYF; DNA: TGTGCCGGGTCGTGGGGCTACACAGATACGCAGTATTTT
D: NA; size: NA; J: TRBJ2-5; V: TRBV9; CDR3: CASSVARGSQETQYF; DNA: TGTGCCAGCAGCGTAGCTAGGGGGTCCCAAGAGACCCAGTACTTC
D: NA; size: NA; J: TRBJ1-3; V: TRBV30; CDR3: CAWSALVGNTIYF; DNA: TGTGCCTGGAGTGCCTTAGTAGGAAACACCATATATTTT
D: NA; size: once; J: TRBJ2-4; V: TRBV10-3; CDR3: CAIRGSAGNIQYF; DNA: TGTGCCATCAGAGGGAGTGCAGGAAACATTCAGTACTTC
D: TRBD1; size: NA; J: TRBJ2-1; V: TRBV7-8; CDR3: CASSLPTNPTGGSHNEQFF; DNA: TGTGCCAGCAGCTTACCAACAAATCCCACAGGGGGCTCTCACAATGAGCAGTTCTTC
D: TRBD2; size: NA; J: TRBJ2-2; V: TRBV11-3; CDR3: CASSPPAGGPGTGELFF; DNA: TGTGCCAGCAGCCCCCCAGCGGGAGGGCCTGGCACCGGGGAGCTGTTTTTT
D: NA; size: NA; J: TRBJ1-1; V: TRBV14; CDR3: CASSQGFGRGNTEAFF; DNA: TGTGCCAGCAGCCAAGGCTTTGGCAGGGGGAACACTGAAGCTTTCTTT
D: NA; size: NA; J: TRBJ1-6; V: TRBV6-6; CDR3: CASRYPPESYNSPLHF; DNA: TGTGCCAGCAGATACCCTCCGGAGTCTTATAATTCACCCCTCCACTTT
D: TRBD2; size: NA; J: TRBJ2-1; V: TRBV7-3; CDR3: CASSLMGTSGYNEQFF; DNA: TGTGCCAGCAGCTTAATGGGGACTAGCGGTTACAATGAGCAGTTCTTC
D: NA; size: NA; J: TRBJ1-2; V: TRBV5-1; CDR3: CASSSRIQGNYGYTF; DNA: TGCGCCAGCAGCTCCCGCATCCAGGGGAACTATGGCTACACCTTC
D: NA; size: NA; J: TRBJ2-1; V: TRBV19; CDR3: CASGISSYNEQFF; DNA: TGTGCCAGCGGGATAAGTTCCTACAATGAGCAGTTCTTC
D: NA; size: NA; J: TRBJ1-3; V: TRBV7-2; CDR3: CASSVGRGIQGNTIYF; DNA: TGTGCCAGCAGCGTCGGGCGGGGGATACAAGGAAACACCATATATTTT
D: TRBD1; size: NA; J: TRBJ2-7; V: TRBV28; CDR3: CASSLGTGMEYF; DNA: TGTGCCAGCAGTTTAGGGACAGGGATGGAGTACTTC
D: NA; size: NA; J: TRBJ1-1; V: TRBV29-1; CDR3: CSALDRWSTEAFF; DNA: TGCAGCGCCTTAGACAGGTGGAGCACTGAAGCTTTCTTT
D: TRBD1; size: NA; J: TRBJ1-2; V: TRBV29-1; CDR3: CSVEDLDRGNNYGYTF; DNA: TGCAGCGTTGAAGACTTGGACAGGGGGAATAACTATGGCTACACCTTC
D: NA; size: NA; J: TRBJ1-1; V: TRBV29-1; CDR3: CSVAPGGKGEAFF; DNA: TGCAGCGTAGCCCCGGGGGGCAAGGGTGAAGCTTTCTTT